The entry below describes one TCR beta chain. The data derive from a study of blood T cell repertoires in COVID-19. Study as a whole: The origin of the acute and convalescent COVID-19 samples was the United States, Italy and Spain. The analysed material was cDNA or gDNA that came from T cells, B-cell-depleted T cells, or PBMCs.

Original processing methods: How many nucleated cells were present was estimated from reference gene primer amplification. Sequencing was performed with immunoSEQ multiplex PCR; in TCRdb, only in-frame clones are kept and a portion is missing. The V and J calls and clone size are taken from that table; D and trimming were inferred from the DNA. The sample has hundreds of thousands of clones; roughly 90% are singletons. V gave up 0 bases and J gave up 7 bases, with 5 bases separating them. Germline assignment: CDR1 SGHRS and CDR2 YFSETQ. The CDR3 loop spans 11 amino acids. This chain links TRBV5-1 with TRBJ2-7; D not certain. The TCR comes from a woman between 50 and 59 years old who had recovered from COVID-19. The sequenced material came from peripheral blood. CDR3 sequence: CASSLGLEQYF. The CDR3 nucleotides read TGCGCCAGCAGCTTGGGACTTGAGCAGTACTTC.